The next 2 T cell receptor beta chains were all read from a single sample in a study of a mutant IDH1 vaccine in newly diagnosed glioma. As to time point: baseline, week 1 (first vaccination visit). Described treatment: pre-vaccination baseline after standard-of-care therapy. TCRdb keeps only in-frame clones here, not all; method: immunoSEQ multiplex PCR. The sample yields fewer than 50,000 clones, roughly 80% seen once. Specimen: PBMCs, collected from a glioma patient treated with radiotherapy, temozolomide or both. Receptors originate from a man aged 40-49 years with glioma. Some clones in this sample may be carry-over from other donors' samples.

This CDR3 reads CATSRDESELGYTF. The CDR3 nucleotides read TGTGCCACCAGCAGAGACGAGTCCGAGCTGGGCTACACCTTC. The gene calls are TRBV15 and TRBJ1-2; D is undetermined. The germline V and J ends were trimmed by 0 bases and 8 bases, with 13 bases remaining between them. CDR3 length: 14 residues. The germline V gene has CDR1 LNHNV and CDR2 YYDKDF (reference sequence). Variable domain in full (rest from reference TRBV15 and TRBJ1-2): DAMVIQNPRYQVTQFGKPVTLSCSQTLNHNVMYWYQQKSSQAPKLLFHYYDKDFNNEADTPDNFQSRRPNTSFCFLDIRSPGLGDTAMYLCATSRDESELGYTFGSGTRLTVV.

The V call is TRBV6-1, the J call TRBJ2-7; D ambiguous. The CDR3 is 11 amino acids. Trimming took 5 bases from V and 3 from J, leaving 5 bases between them. Per germline, CDR1 MNHNS and CDR2 SASEGT. This CDR3 reads CASSTLYEQYF. CDR3 bases: TGTGCCAGCAGTACACTCTACGAGCAGTACTTC.